Listed below are T cell receptor beta chains from one sample, sequenced in a study of blood T cell repertoires in COVID-19. The repertoire was sequenced with immunoSEQ multiplex PCR; TCRdb's copy has only in-frame clones and lacks some. The data hold some 99,000 clones, with over 70% observed a single time. The sequencing input was peripheral blood. These receptors all stem from a man aged 65-85 years with acute or convalescent COVID-19. The CDR3 runs from the conserved cysteine through the conserved F or W. A D gene is named only where the DNA matches it firmly. Only part of the rows carry a size: once, few, many, or a class if the clone is expanded.

D gene,V gene,J gene,clone size,CDR3 protein,CDR3 DNA
-,TRBV30,TRBJ2-6,-,CAWIPRYTYSGANVLTF,TGTGCCTGGATCCCCAGGTACACCTACTCTGGGGCCAACGTCCTGACTTTC
TRBD2,TRBV19,TRBJ2-5,-,CASSPPGGGRTQYF,TGTGCCAGTAGTCCACCCGGGGGGGGGAGGACCCAGTACTTC
-,TRBV5-1,TRBJ1-2,few,CASRERQAAGGYTF,TGCGCCAGCAGGGAACGACAGGCTGCGGGTGGCTACACCTTC
-,TRBV12-3/TRBV12-4,TRBJ2-7,once,CASTPGSAYEQYF,TGTGCCAGCACTCCCGGCAGCGCCTACGAGCAGTACTTC
TRBD1,TRBV5-4,TRBJ2-1,-,CASSLVSRGQDNEQFF,TGTGCCAGCAGCTTGGTCAGCAGGGGGCAAGACAATGAGCAGTTCTTC
TRBD1,TRBV9,TRBJ1-3,few,CASSRDSGNTIYF,TGTGCCAGCAGCCGGGACAGTGGAAACACCATATATTTT
-,TRBV14,TRBJ2-7,-,CASSQNGDNFYEQYF,TGTGCCAGCAGCCAAAATGGGGACAATTTCTACGAGCAGTACTTC
TRBD1,TRBV7-8,TRBJ2-7,-,CASSPRSGTGNYEQYF,TGTGCCAGCAGCCCAAGGTCAGGGACAGGAAACTACGAGCAGTACTTC
TRBD1,TRBV3-1/TRBV3-2,TRBJ1-1,once,CASTITPQGDTEAFF,TGTGCCAGCACCATAACCCCCCAGGGGGACACTGAAGCTTTCTTT
TRBD1,TRBV7-9,TRBJ1-4,once,CASSFTGEVGEKLFF,TGTGCCAGCAGCTTTACAGGGGAAGTAGGGGAAAAACTGTTTTTT
TRBD1,TRBV18,TRBJ1-2,-,CASSRQGDYGYTF,TGTGCCAGCTCGCGACAGGGGGACTATGGCTACACCTTC
TRBD2,TRBV5-1,TRBJ2-1,-,CASSPTTSATFYNEQFF,TGCGCCAGCAGCCCAACGACTAGCGCCACGTTCTACAATGAGCAGTTCTTC
-,TRBV5-8,TRBJ1-5,-,CASIPGHYSNQPQHF,TGTGCCAGCATCCCTGGACACTATAGCAATCAGCCCCAGCATTTT
TRBD1,TRBV4-2,TRBJ1-1,-,CASSPSETGGSYQLGTEAFF,TGTGCCAGCAGCCCCAGCGAAACAGGGGGTTCTTACCAATTAGGCACTGAAGCTTTCTTT
-,TRBV5-1,TRBJ2-3,-,CASSRLGALGTDTQYF,TGCGCCAGCAGCCGCCTTGGAGCCCTCGGCACAGATACGCAGTATTTT
-,TRBV4-1,TRBJ2-7,few,CASSQVSTSIHEQYF,TGCGCCAGCAGCCAAGTTTCAACTAGCATACACGAGCAGTACTTC
TRBD1,TRBV5-1,TRBJ2-2,many,CASSLQGLGTGELFF,TGCGCCAGCAGCTTACAGGGGCTGGGCACCGGGGAGCTGTTTTTT
TRBD1,TRBV18,TRBJ1-2,-,CASSLDRVNSGYTF,TGTGCCAGCTCACTCGACAGGGTGAACAGCGGCTACACCTTC
-,TRBV10-3,TRBJ2-1,-,CAIRPSEGEQFF,TGTGCCATCAGGCCTAGCGAGGGTGAGCAGTTCTTC
TRBD2,TRBV2,TRBJ2-5,-,CASSGTSGREETQYF,TGTGCCAGCAGTGGGACTAGCGGGAGGGAAGAGACCCAGTACTTC
TRBD1,TRBV2,TRBJ1-1,few,CASSEYGTDMNTEAFF,TGTGCCAGCAGTGAATACGGGACAGACATGAACACTGAAGCTTTCTTT
-,TRBV24-1,TRBJ2-2,-,CATSDPGLATTNTGELFF,TGTGCCACCAGTGATCCTGGACTCGCGACTACGAACACCGGGGAGCTGTTTTTT
TRBD2,TRBV4-3,TRBJ2-7,-,CASSQDPGGYEQYF,TGCGCCAGCAGCCAAGATCCGGGAGGGTACGAGCAGTACTTC
-,TRBV11-1,TRBJ2-6,few,CASSLQVSGANVLTF,TGTGCCAGCAGTCTACAGGTGTCTGGGGCCAACGTCCTGACTTTC
-,TRBV7-9,TRBJ2-5,-,CASSPVETQYF,TGTGCCAGCAGCCCCGTGGAGACCCAGTACTTC
TRBD1,TRBV27,TRBJ2-1,once,CASSPHHDRGPRRQFF,TGTGCCAGCAGTCCCCACCATGACAGGGGCCCTAGAAGGCAGTTCTTC
-,TRBV24-1,TRBJ2-3,-,CATSSESNKGGETDTQYF,TGTGCCACCAGCTCCGAATCGAATAAAGGGGGAGAGACAGATACGCAGTATTTT
-,TRBV7-8,TRBJ1-5,-,CASSLAEDQPQHF,TGTGCCAGCAGCTTAGCCGAGGATCAGCCCCAGCATTTT
TRBD1,TRBV4-2,TRBJ1-6,-,CASSRQTGLDNSPLHF,TGTGCCAGCAGCCGACAGACAGGGCTGGATAATTCACCCCTCCACTTT
TRBD1,TRBV25-1,TRBJ1-2,few,CASSEGNRGDYGYTF,TGTGCCAGCAGTGAAGGGAACAGGGGAGACTATGGCTACACCTTC
-,TRBV7-2,TRBJ1-5,-,CASSLGDTGNQPQHF,TGTGCCAGCAGCTTAGGGGACACGGGCAATCAGCCCCAGCATTTT
TRBD2,TRBV10-3,TRBJ2-1,-,CASQLTSDVVHEQFF,TGTGCCAGCCAACTGACTAGCGATGTAGTCCATGAGCAGTTCTTC